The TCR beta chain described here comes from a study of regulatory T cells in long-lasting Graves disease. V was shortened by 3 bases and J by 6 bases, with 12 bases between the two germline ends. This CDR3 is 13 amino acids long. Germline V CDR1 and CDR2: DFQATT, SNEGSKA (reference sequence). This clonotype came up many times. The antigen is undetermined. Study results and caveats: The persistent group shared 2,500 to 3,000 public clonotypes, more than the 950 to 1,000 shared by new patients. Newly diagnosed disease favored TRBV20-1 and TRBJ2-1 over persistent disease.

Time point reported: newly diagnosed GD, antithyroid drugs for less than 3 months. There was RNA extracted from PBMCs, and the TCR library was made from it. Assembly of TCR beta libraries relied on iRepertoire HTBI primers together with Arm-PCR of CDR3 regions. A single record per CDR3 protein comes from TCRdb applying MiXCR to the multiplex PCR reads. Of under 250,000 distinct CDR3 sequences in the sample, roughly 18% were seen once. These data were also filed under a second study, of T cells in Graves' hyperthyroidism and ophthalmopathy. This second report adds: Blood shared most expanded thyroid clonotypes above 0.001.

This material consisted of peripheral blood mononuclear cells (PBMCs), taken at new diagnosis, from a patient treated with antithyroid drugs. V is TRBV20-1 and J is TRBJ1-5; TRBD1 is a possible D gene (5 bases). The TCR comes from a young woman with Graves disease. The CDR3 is CSASQGGGQPQHF. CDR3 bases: TGCAGTGCTAGTCAGGGTGGAGGTCAGCCCCAGCATTTT.